These 24 T cell receptor beta chains share one sample of origin, sequenced in a study of T cells in Graves' hyperthyroidism and ophthalmopathy (dated by TCRdb to the late 2010s). The library was obtained by multiplex PCR. Sequencing was carried out with an Illumina HiSeq 2000. TCR beta CDR3 regions were amplified from RNA transcripts. The TCR CDR3 was subjected to a first round of RT-PCR using the HTBI primer set and the Qiagen OneStep RT-PCR kit. TCRdb reanalyzed the raw reads on its own, using fastp at Q25 for trimming and MiXCR for clone calling, and kept in-frame beta chains. Each entry is one CDR3 protein sequence, shown with its most common DNA and genes. The sample contains about 840,000 distinct CDR3 sequences, 38% of them found a single time. The ten largest clones capture over 8% of the sample. The sample taken for sequencing was blood. These receptor sequences come from a man aged 18-30 years with Graves' hyperthyroidism.

The chain joins TRBV10-3 to TRBJ2-7; no reliable D call. CDR3 length equals 18 residues. Germline assignment: CDR1 ENHRY and CDR2 SYGVKD. Trimming cost V 8 bases and J 5 bases, with 31 bases left between them. CDR3 sequence: CAIAPTLRRNPPMDEQYF. The CDR3 DNA follows: TGTGCCATCGCACCGACCCTTCGACGGAATCCACCAATGGACGAGCAGTACTTC.

A few counts support this clonotype. V usage is TRBV5-4 and J usage is TRBJ2-7, with 8 bases matching TRBD1. Germline lookup yields CDR1 SGHNT and CDR2 YYREEE (reference sequence). V gave up 4 bases and J gave up 5 bases; unmatched junction bases: 8. This CDR3 is 14 amino acids long. CDR3: CASSVTGQDHEQYF. The CDR3 nucleotides are TGTGCCAGCAGCGTGACGGGACAGGACCACGAGCAGTACTTC. The full variable domain, in which reference TRBV5-4 and TRBJ2-7 provide the parts outside the CDR3, is ETGVTQSPTHLIKTRGQQVTLRCSSQSGHNTVSWYQQALGQGPQFIFQYYREEENGRGNFPPRFSGLQFPNYSSELNVNALELDDSALYLCASSVTGQDHEQYFGPGTRLTVT.

This clonotype showed up many times. This chain links TRBV19 with TRBJ1-2; D is possibly TRBD1 (5 bases). V lost 6 bases to trimming and J lost 6 bases, with 20 bases between them. This CDR3 is built from 15 residues. CDR1 is LNHDA and CDR2 is SQIVND in the germline V gene (reference sequence). CDR3 residues: CASRGPTGGQHGYTF. The DNA for the CDR3 is TGTGCCAGTAGGGGGCCTACCGGAGGACAACATGGCTACACCTTC.

With regard to this clonotype: Lacking the conserved final phenylalanine or tryptophan, this CDR3 likely reflects a read error. The chain recombines TRBV29-1 with TRBJ2-7; TRBD1 matches 7 bases. The junction had 5 bases not matched to a gene; V was cut back by 6 bases and J by 0 bases. The V gene's germline CDR1 is SQVTM and CDR2 ANQGSEA. CDR3 length equals 13 residues. The CDR3 here is CSVVRDSSYEQYS. The CDR3 DNA is TGCAGCGTAGTCCGGGACAGCTCCTACGAGCAGTACTCC.

This clonotype appeared many times. The chain carries TRBV19 and TRBJ1-4; D is ambiguous. V was trimmed by 6 bases and J by 1 base, leaving 6 bases between them. The length of the CDR3 is 13 residues. The germline V gene encodes CDR1 LNHDA and CDR2 SQIVND (reference sequence). Here the CDR3 reads CASRTGTNEKLFF. CDR3 in DNA: TGTGCCAGTAGGACGGGAACTAATGAAAAACTGTTTTTT.

The chain is built from TRBV7-2 and TRBJ2-5, with D possibly matching TRBD2 (6 bases). V lost 4 bases to trimming and J lost 1 base, with 13 bases between them. Germline-derived CDR1 and CDR2 are SGHTA and FQGNSA. This CDR3 region has 15 residues. The CDR3 sequence is CASSSPLAPQETQYF. Here the CDR3 DNA reads TGTGCCAGCAGCTCGCCCCTAGCGCCCCAAGAGACCCAGTACTTC.

CDR3 region: CASSPQGREFYSNQPQHF. Here the CDR3 DNA reads TGTGCCAGCAGTCCTCAGGGAAGGGAATTTTATAGCAATCAGCCCCAGCATTTT. V is TRBV12-3 or TRBV12-4 and J is TRBJ1-5, with D tentatively TRBD1 (5 bases). This CDR3 spans 18 amino acids. Trimming left V 5 bases short and J 0 bases short, with 20 bases between.

This clonotype has a handful of counts. The V gene is TRBV5-1, the J gene TRBJ2-5; D possibly uses TRBD1 or TRBD2 (5 bases each). This CDR3 has 16 residues. Trimming shortened V by 5 bases and J by 4 bases, and 21 bases separated the two germline ends. Germline CDR1 and CDR2: SGHRS and YFSETQ. This CDR3 reads CASRLLGAAAGETQYF. The CDR3 nucleotides read TGCGCCAGCAGGTTGCTCGGGGCGGCGGCGGGAGAGACCCAGTACTTC.

The genes are TRBV7-8 and TRBJ1-1; D not resolved. This CDR3 has 14 amino acids. Trimming shortened V by 4 bases and J by 4 bases, and 13 bases separated the two germline ends. Per the germline V gene, CDR1 is SGHVS and CDR2 is FQNEAQ. The CDR3 sequence: CASSSEREGTEAFF. CDR3 nucleotide sequence: TGTGCCAGCAGCTCGGAGCGGGAAGGCACTGAAGCTTTCTTT. Combining the CDR3 with reference TRBV7-8 and TRBJ1-1 gives the whole variable domain GAGVSQSPRYKVAKRGQDVALRCDPISGHVSLFWYQQALGQGPEFLTYFQNEAQLDKSGLPSDRFFAERPEGSVSTLKIQRTQQEDSAVYLCASSSEREGTEAFFGQGTRLTVV.

The genes are TRBV25-1 and TRBJ1-6, with a tentative D call TRBD1 (5 bases). CDR3 length equals 15 residues. Germline-derived CDR1 and CDR2 are MGHDK and SYGVNS. With 6 bases removed from V and 6 bases from J, the gap between germline ends came to 15 bases. The CDR3 DNA sequence: TGTGCCAGCAGCCCTTCGGGACCGGCTAATTCACCCCTCCACTTT. It specifies CASSPSGPANSPLHF. Full variable domain (missing parts from reference TRBV25-1 and TRBJ1-6): EADIYQTPRYLVIGTGKKITLECSQTMGHDKMYWYQQDPGMELHLIHYSYGVNSTEKGDLSSESTVSRIRTEHFPLTLESARPSHTSQYLCASSPSGPANSPLHFGNGTRLTVT.

This clonotype occurred a few times. The rearrangement joins TRBV7-3 to TRBJ2-2; D is ambiguous. This CDR3 region has 13 residues. Trimming cost V 1 base and J 6 bases, with 6 bases left between them. CDR1 SGHTA and CDR2 FQGTGA come from the germline V gene. In DNA form, the CDR3 reads TGTGCCAGCAGCTTAATCCAGTCCGGGGAGCTGTTTTTT. This gives the protein CASSLIQSGELFF. Supplemented by reference TRBV7-3 and TRBJ2-2, the full variable domain reads GAGVSQTPSNKVTEKGKYVELRCDPISGHTALYWYRQSLGQGPEFLIYFQGTGAADDSGLPNDRFFAVRPEGSVSTLKIQRTERGDSAVYLCASSLIQSGELFFGEGSRLTVL.

The rearrangement links TRBV10-3 to TRBJ2-7, with 16 nucleotides matching TRBD2. CDR1 and CDR2 from the germline V gene are ENHRY and SYGVKD. The CDR3 runs to 17 residues. The ends lost 5 bases at V and 3 bases at J; junction bases unmatched: 7. The CDR3 spells CAISLGTSGRANYEQYF. CDR3 nucleotide sequence: TGTGCCATCAGTCTAGGGACTAGCGGGAGGGCCAACTACGAGCAGTACTTC.

This clonotype was counted between two and nine times. This chain uses TRBV7-2 with TRBJ1-1; D ambiguous. The CDR3 spans 13 residues. With 5 bases removed from V and 1 base from J, the gap between germline ends came to 8 bases. Germline V gene data show CDR1 as SGHTA and CDR2 as FQGNSA. For the CDR3, the DNA is TGTGCCAGCAGCGCTTTACCGAACACTGAAGCTTTCTTT. Protein sequence: CASSALPNTEAFF. The full variable domain, rest sourced from reference TRBV7-2 and TRBJ1-1, is GAGVSQSPSNKVTEKGKDVELRCDPISGHTALYWYRQSLGQGLEFLIYFQGNSAPDKSGLPSDRFSAERTGGSVSTLTIQRTQQEDSAVYLCASSALPNTEAFFGQGTRLTVV.

V and J are TRBV7-2 and TRBJ2-7; D gene unclear. V was trimmed by 6 bases and J by 6 bases, leaving 12 bases between them. Germline CDR1 is SGHTA and CDR2 is FQGNSA. The length of the CDR3 is 12 residues. Written as DNA, the CDR3 is TGTGCCAGCAGGAGCCCGTCGCGCGAGCAGTACTTC. Translated, it gives CASRSPSREQYF.

This clonotype was seen a few times. This sequence joins TRBV5-4 and TRBJ2-7, with 8 bases lining up with TRBD2. CDR1 SGHNT and CDR2 YYREEE come from the germline V gene (reference sequence). The CDR3 runs 13 residues. V lost 4 bases and J lost 3; bases outside the gene matches: 3. CDR3 in amino acids: CASSKTSDYEQYF. CDR3 sequence (DNA): TGTGCCAGCAGCAAGACTAGCGACTACGAGCAGTACTTC.

The gene calls are TRBV7-2 and TRBJ1-5; D not resolved. CDR3 length equals 16 residues. V was pared by 5 bases and J by 2 bases, with 16 bases between. Germline-derived CDR1 and CDR2 are SGHTA and FQGNSA. The CDR3 protein is CASSLGRQRGNQPQHF. CDR3 coding DNA: TGTGCCAGCAGCCTCGGACGTCAAAGGGGCAATCAGCCCCAGCATTTT.

The V gene is TRBV11-2, the J gene TRBJ2-5; TRBD2 might be the D (5 bases). The CDR3 loop spans 15 amino acids. The V gene lost 0 bases and the J gene lost 5 bases, with 13 bases spanning the gap. Looked up from germline, CDR1 is SGHAT and CDR2 is FQNNGV. This chain's CDR3 is CASSLDSAGGETQYF. CDR3 nucleotide sequence: TGTGCCAGCAGCTTAGATTCGGCGGGCGGGGAGACCCAGTACTTC.

The V and J genes are TRBV25-1 and TRBJ1-2; no clear D gene. V was shortened by 7 bases and J by 5 bases, with 17 bases between the two germline ends. Germline V gene lookup returns CDR1 MGHDK and CDR2 SYGVNS. CDR3 length: 14 amino acids. CDR3 region: CASTRETDLYGYTF. The CDR3, as DNA: TGTGCCAGCACCCGGGAAACCGACCTGTATGGCTACACCTTC.

The J gene is TRBJ1-1, the V gene TRBV7-2; no clear D. Germline CDR1 reads SGHTA; CDR2 reads FQGNSA. The CDR3 covers 12 residues. Trimming removed 5 bases at V and 11 bases at J, with 15 bases between. The CDR3 DNA follows: TGTGCCAGCAGCCAAGTGGGTGTTGAGGCTTTCTTT. This codes for CASSQVGVEAFF.

This clonotype was detected ten times or more. V usage is TRBV19 and J usage is TRBJ1-5, with TRBD1 matching over 7 bases. Unmatched junction bases numbered 12, after V lost 9 bases and J lost 7 bases. The CDR3 length is 14 residues. From germline, CDR1 is LNHDA and CDR2 SQIVND (reference sequence). CDR3 amino acids: CASRDRADIQPQHF. The CDR3 nucleotides read TGTGCCAGCCGTGACAGGGCAGACATACAGCCCCAGCATTTT.

This clonotype turned up a few times. CDR3 residues: CSAIYWREGREQYF. The CDR3 region has the DNA TGCAGTGCCATTTACTGGCGGGAGGGCCGGGAGCAGTACTTC. The rearrangement uses TRBV20-1 and TRBJ2-7; the match to TRBD2 covers 9 bases. Germline V gene lookup returns CDR1 DFQATT and CDR2 SNEGSKA (reference sequence). V gave up 6 bases and J gave up 7 bases; unmatched junction bases: 13. The CDR3 runs 14 residues.

The J gene is TRBJ2-7, the V gene TRBV4-1; D uncertain. Germline CDR1 and CDR2: MGHRA and YSYEKL. The CDR3 length is 15 residues. The V and J ends lost 0 bases and 3 bases respectively, with 12 bases between them. The CDR3, as DNA: TGCGCCAGCAGCCAAGAGTGGCAGGTTGGCTACGAGCAGTACTTC. Translating it yields CASSQEWQVGYEQYF.

In this sample, this clonotype turned up many times. V gene TRBV25-1 combines with J gene TRBJ2-7; D remains unclear. V was trimmed by 2 bases and J by 0 bases, leaving 11 bases between them. The CDR3 is made up of 15 amino acids. Looked up from germline, CDR1 is MGHDK and CDR2 is SYGVNS. This CDR3 is CASSEPGGNSYEQYF. CDR3 coding DNA: TGTGCCAGCAGTGAACCGGGTGGAAACTCCTACGAGCAGTACTTC.

The chain is built from TRBV20-1 and TRBJ2-2, with D perhaps matching TRBD2 (7 bases). V was shortened by 1 base and J by 0 bases, with 9 bases between the two germline ends. Germline V gene data show CDR1 as DFQATT and CDR2 as SNEGSKA (reference sequence). This CDR3 is built from 15 residues. CDR3 in amino acids: CSARGGGANTGELFF. The CDR3 DNA reads as TGCAGTGCTAGAGGCGGGGGCGCGAACACCGGGGAGCTGTTTTTT.